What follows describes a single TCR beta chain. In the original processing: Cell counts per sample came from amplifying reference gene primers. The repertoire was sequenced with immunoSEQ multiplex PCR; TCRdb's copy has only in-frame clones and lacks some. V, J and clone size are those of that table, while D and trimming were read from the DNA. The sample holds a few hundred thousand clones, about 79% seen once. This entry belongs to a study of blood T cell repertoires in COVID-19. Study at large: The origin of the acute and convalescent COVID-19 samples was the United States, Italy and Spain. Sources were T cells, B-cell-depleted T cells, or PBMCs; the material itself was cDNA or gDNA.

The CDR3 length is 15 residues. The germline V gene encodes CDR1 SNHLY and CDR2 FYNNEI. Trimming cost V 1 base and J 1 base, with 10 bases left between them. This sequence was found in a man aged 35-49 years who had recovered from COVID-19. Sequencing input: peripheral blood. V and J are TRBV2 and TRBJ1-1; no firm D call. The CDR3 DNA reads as TGTGCCAGCAGTGAAGGTGCCGGGAGGAACACTGAAGCTTTCTTT. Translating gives CASSEGAGRNTEAFF.